This TCR beta chain came from a study of shared clonotypes between healthy human individuals. As to this clone: Its antigen remains unknown.

General study results and limits: Naive CD4 clonotype sharing across a few donors was 5% to 6%.

Here immunoSEQ multiplex PCR was the method, and the copy in TCRdb shows in-frame clones only, minus some. The sample comprises around 650,000 clones, roughly 96% of which are singletons, and approximately 0.12% rests with the top ten. Trimming cost V 2 bases and J 0 bases, with 14 bases left between them. The CDR3 consists of 17 residues. Germline CDR1 and CDR2: MNHEY and SMNVEV (reference sequence). The naive CD8 fraction comprised CD45RO-negative cells positively selected for CCR7 and excluded terminally differentiated effector memory CD45RA+ cells. The chain combines TRBV27 with TRBJ1-3; tentative D call: TRBD1 (5 bases). Sequenced material: naive CD8+ T cells sorted from blood. This TCR came from a woman aged 25 to 39 in good health. The CDR3: CASSLLGHPLSGNTIYF. CDR3 in DNA: TGTGCCAGCAGTTTACTAGGACACCCCCTCTCTGGAAACACCATATATTTT.